This T cell receptor beta chain was sequenced during a study of blood T cell repertoires in COVID-19. The length of the CDR3 is 16 residues. V dropped 1 base and J dropped 4; count of bases not matched to a gene: 7. The germline V gene has CDR1 SGHVS and CDR2 FQNEAQ. Allocation to cohorts depended on clinical history reported by the participants. Sequencing was performed with immunoSEQ multiplex PCR; in TCRdb, only in-frame clones are kept and a portion is missing. The sample lists about 330,000 clones, less than 90% occurring once. The chain recombines TRBV7-8 with TRBJ1-5; 7 positions agree with TRBD1. The TCR sequence derives from a woman aged 25 to 39 who had recovered from COVID-19. The sequencing input was PBMCs or T cells enriched from blood (not recorded which). CDR3 protein: CASSLGQQGWNQPQHF. CDR3 sequence (DNA): TGTGCCAGCAGCTTAGGGCAACAGGGGTGGAATCAGCCCCAGCATTTT. Filled out from reference TRBV7-8 and TRBJ1-5, the complete variable domain reads GAGVSQSPRYKVAKRGQDVALRCDPISGHVSLFWYQQALGQGPEFLTYFQNEAQLDKSGLPSDRFFAERPEGSVSTLKIQRTQQEDSAVYLCASSLGQQGWNQPQHFGDGTRLSIL.